The sequence of this T cell receptor (beta chain) was determined in a study of blood T cell repertoires in COVID-19. The overall study: Sources were T cells, B-cell-depleted T cells, or PBMCs; the material itself was cDNA or gDNA.

In the original processing: Nucleated cell counts were estimated from reference gene primer amplification. Assay used: immunoSEQ multiplex PCR; TCRdb lists only in-frame clones, some missing. The D gene and trimming were derived from the DNA, and the V and J assignments and clone size from that table. The table has 200,000 or so clones, 75% to 90% seen once. Trimming left V 8 bases short and J 4 bases short, with 8 bases between. Germline-derived CDR1 and CDR2 are SGHTA and FQGNSA. The CDR3 is 11 residues long. The TCR originated in a man between 65 and 85 years old with active or convalescent COVID-19. The V call is TRBV7-2, the J call TRBJ1-2; D is uncertain. Sequenced material: peripheral blood. CDR3 DNA: TGTGCCAGCGATCTCGGCTATGGCTACACCTTC. It translates to CASDLGYGYTF.